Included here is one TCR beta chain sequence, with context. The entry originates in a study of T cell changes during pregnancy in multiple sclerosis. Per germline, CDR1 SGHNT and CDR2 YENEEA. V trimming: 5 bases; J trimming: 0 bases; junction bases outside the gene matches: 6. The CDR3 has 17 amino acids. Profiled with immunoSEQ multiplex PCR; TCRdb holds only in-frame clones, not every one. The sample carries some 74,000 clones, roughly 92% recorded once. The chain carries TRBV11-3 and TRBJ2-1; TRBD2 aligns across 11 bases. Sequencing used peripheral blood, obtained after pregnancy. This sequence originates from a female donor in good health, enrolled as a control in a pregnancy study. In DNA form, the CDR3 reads TGTGCCAGCAGCCCGGGACTAGCGGATTACTCCTACAATGAGCAGTTCTTC. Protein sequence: CASSPGLADYSYNEQFF.